The clone carrying this T cell receptor (beta chain) was observed a handful of times. Measured with immunoSEQ multiplex PCR; TCRdb has only the in-frame clones, and not every one. This table holds about 87,000 clones, less than 60% found once. Adult donors, all healthy and HIV-negative, had no recent acute infections or vaccinations. CDR1 is SQVTM, CDR2 ANQGSEA, per germline. The CDR3 length is 15 residues. V lost 4 bases to trimming and J lost 2 bases, with 12 bases between them. These data belong to a study of shared clonotypes between healthy human individuals. The chain uses TRBV29-1 and TRBJ2-6; tentative D call: TRBD1 (6 bases). Sequencing was performed on PBMCs. The TCR originated in a woman in her thirties or forties in good health. Some clones in this sample may be carry-over from other donors' samples. In DNA, the CDR3 is TGCAGCGTTGGGGGCAGGGGTACTGGGGCCAACGTCCTGACTTTC. Its translation: CSVGGRGTGANVLTF.